The source of this TCR beta chain is a study of blood T cell repertoires in COVID-19. The overall study: The cDNA or gDNA used as material had been derived from T cells, B-cell-depleted T cells, or PBMCs.

V lost 4 bases, J lost 0 bases, and 14 bases stayed unmatched. The CDR3 length is 20 residues. Germline values: CDR1 KGHSH, CDR2 LQKENI. Here immunoSEQ multiplex PCR was the method, and the copy in TCRdb shows in-frame clones only, minus some. This sample has over 300,000 clones, with 87% found just once. This chain connects TRBV18 to TRBJ2-6; 8 bases line up with TRBD2. This TCR was recovered from a woman aged 25 to 39 who had recovered from COVID-19. Sequenced: PBMCs or T cells enriched from blood (not recorded which). CDR3 in amino acids: CASSLRFQGGRSSGANVLTF. The CDR3 DNA sequence: TGTGCCAGCTCACTACGGTTTCAGGGCGGGAGGTCCTCTGGGGCCAACGTCCTGACTTTC.